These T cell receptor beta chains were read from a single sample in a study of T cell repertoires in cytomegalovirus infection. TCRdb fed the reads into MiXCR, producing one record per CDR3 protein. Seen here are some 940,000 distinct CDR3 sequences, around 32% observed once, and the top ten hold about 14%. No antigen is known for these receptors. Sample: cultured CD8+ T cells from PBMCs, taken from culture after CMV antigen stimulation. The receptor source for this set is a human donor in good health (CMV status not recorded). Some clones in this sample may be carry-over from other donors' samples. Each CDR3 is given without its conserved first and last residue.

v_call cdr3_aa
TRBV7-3 ASSPFSWGGSTDTQY
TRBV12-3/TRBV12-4 ASSRSGGPFQETQY
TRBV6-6 ASPGLGPDTQY
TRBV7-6 ASSPPGAVGPLH
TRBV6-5 ASSYRQGNEAF
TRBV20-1 SAPGQGYQETQY
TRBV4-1 ASSRETGYTEAF
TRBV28 ASNLGRVNTGELF
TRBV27 ASSLLAGGITDTQY
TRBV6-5 ASSDWTAGYGYT
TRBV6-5 ASSYSGGLAGYSPLH
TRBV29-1 SVLGAITEAF
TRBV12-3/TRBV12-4 ASSPIFGELF
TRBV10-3 AISPTGDPTYEQY
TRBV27 ASSLRGDQPQH
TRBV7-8 ASSIRTGYNQPQH
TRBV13 ASSTRGRGTGELF
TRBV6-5 ASSLGQGGRSGAAKT
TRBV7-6 ASSLGMAGEVNQPQH
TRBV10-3 AISEFEHEGGNTIY
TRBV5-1 ASSSDRGDIYGYT
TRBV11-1 ASTAEGYQETQY
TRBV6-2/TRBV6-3 VSRYGTGVEAF
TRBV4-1 ASSQVSGTGSQQF
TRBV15 ATSFTQSTDTQY
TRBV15 ATSSQELNYGYT
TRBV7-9 ASRPMRVNTEAF
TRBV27 ASSRVGTLSYEQY
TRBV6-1 ASRRLEGHNEQF